This T cell receptor (beta chain) is drawn from a study of blood T cell repertoires in COVID-19. Study details: Samples representing acute and convalescent COVID-19 were sourced from the United States, Italy and Spain. Sample material is recorded as cDNA or gDNA derived from T cells, B-cell-depleted T cells, or PBMCs.

This clone showed up just a few times. V lost 1 base, J lost 4 bases, and 9 bases stayed unmatched. The CDR3 consists of 16 residues. Germline V gene sequence: CDR1 SGHNT, CDR2 YYREEE (reference sequence). In the original analysis: How many nucleated cells were present was estimated from reference gene primer amplification. Measured with immunoSEQ multiplex PCR; TCRdb has only the in-frame clones, and not every one. That table furnishes V, J and clone size, whereas the DNA furnished D and trimming. This sample carries around 25,000 clones, 85% to 90% of them seen once, and the ten largest clones take roughly a fifth.

Sequencing was done on a sample of peripheral blood. The sequence derives from a human donor in a cohort sampled during active COVID-19. The chain links TRBV5-4 to TRBJ1-2, with 8 bases identical to TRBD1. CDR3: CASSLPPGQEAYGYTF. The CDR3, as DNA: TGTGCCAGCAGCTTGCCACCGGGACAGGAGGCCTATGGCTACACCTTC.